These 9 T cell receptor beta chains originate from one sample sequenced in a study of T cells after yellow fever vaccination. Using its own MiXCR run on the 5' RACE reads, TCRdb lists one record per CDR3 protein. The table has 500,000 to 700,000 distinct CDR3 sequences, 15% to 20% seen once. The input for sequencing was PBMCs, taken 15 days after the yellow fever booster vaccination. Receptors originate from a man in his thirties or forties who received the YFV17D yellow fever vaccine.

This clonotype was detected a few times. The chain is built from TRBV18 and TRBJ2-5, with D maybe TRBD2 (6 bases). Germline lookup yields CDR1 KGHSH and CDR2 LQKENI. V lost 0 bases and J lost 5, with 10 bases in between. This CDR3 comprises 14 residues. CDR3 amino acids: CASSPPRLGETQYF. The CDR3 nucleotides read TGTGCCAGCTCACCACCAAGACTAGGGGAGACCCAGTACTTC.

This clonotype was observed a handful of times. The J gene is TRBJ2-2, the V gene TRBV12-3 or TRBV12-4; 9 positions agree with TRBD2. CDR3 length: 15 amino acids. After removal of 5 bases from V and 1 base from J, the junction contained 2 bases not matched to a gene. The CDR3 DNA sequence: TGTGCCAGCAGTGGACTAGCGAAGAACACCGGGGAGCTGTTTTTT. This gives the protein CASSGLAKNTGELFF.

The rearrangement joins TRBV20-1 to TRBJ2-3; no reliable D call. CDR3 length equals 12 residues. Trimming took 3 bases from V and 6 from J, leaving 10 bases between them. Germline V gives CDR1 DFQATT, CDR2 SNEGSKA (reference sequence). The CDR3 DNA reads TGCAGTGCTAGGACCCCCGGCGATACGCAGTATTTT. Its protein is CSARTPGDTQYF.

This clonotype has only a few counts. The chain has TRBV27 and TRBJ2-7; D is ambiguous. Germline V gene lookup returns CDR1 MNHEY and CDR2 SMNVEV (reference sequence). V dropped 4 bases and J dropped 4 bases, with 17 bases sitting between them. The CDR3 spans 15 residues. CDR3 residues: CASSWVPPPFYEQYF. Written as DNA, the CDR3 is TGTGCCAGCAGTTGGGTTCCGCCTCCATTTTACGAGCAGTACTTC.

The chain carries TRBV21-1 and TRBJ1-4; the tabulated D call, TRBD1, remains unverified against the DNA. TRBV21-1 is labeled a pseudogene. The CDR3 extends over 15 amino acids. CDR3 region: CASRAAGTGLESVFF. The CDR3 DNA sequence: TGTGCCAGCCGCGCAGCCGGGACAGGCCTTGAGTCGGTGTTTTTT.

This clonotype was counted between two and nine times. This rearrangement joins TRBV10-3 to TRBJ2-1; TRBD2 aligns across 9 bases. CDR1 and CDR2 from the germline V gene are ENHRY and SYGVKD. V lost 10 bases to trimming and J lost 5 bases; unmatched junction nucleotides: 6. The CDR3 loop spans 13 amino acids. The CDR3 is CATLAGVDNEQFF. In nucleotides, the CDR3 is TGTGCCACATTAGCGGGAGTAGACAATGAGCAGTTCTTC.

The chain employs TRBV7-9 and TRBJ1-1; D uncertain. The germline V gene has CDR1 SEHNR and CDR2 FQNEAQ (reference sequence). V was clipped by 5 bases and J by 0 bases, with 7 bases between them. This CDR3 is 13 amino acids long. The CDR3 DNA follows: TGTGCCAGCAGCGGGCCCCTGAACACTGAAGCTTTCTTT. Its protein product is CASSGPLNTEAFF.

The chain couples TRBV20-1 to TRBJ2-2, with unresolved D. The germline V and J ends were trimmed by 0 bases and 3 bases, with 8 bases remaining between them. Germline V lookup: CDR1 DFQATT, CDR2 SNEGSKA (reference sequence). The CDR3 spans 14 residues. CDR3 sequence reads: CSARDGEYTGELFF. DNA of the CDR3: TGCAGTGCTAGAGATGGAGAATACACCGGGGAGCTGTTTTTT.

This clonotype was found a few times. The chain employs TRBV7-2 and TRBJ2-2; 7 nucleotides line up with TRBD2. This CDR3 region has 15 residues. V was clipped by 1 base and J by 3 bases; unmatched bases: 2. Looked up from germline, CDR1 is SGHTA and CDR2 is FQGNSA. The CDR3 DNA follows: TGTGCCAGCAGCTTAGGTAGCGGGTACACCGGGGAGCTGTTTTTT. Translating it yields CASSLGSGYTGELFF.